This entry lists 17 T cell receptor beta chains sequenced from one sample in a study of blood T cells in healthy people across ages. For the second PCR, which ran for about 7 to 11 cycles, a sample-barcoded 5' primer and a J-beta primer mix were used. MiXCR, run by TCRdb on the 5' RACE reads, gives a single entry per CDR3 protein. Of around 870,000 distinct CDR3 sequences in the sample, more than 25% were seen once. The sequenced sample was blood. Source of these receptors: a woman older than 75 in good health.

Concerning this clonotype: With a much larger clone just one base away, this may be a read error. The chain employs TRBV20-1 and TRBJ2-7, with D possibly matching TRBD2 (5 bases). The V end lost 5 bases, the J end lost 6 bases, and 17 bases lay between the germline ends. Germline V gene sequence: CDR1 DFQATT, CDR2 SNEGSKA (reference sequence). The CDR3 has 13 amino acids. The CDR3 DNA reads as TGCAGTGCTTCCTATCCTACGGGATGCGAGCAGTACTTC. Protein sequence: CSASYPTGCEQYF.

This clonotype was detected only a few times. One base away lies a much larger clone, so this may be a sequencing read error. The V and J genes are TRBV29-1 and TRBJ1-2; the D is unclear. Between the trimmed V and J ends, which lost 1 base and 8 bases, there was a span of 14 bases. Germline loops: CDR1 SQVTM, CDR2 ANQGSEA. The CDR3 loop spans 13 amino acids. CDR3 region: CSVEAGPGGGYTF. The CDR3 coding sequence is TGCAGCGTTGAAGCGGGCCCCGGCGGGGGCTACACCTTC.

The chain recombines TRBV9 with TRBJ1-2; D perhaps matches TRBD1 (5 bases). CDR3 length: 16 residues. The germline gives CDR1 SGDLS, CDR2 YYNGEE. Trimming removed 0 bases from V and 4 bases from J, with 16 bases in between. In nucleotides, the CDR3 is TGTGCCAGCAGCGTAGACGCAGGGAGCCCCATCTATGGCTACACCTTC. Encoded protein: CASSVDAGSPIYGYTF.

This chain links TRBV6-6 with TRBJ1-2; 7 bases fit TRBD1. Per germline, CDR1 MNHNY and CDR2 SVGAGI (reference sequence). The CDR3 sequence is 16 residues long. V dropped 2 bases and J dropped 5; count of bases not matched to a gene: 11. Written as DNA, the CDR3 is TGTGCCAGCAGTTACGAGGAGGGGGCGCTTCTTTATGGCTACACCTTC. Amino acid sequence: CASSYEEGALLYGYTF.

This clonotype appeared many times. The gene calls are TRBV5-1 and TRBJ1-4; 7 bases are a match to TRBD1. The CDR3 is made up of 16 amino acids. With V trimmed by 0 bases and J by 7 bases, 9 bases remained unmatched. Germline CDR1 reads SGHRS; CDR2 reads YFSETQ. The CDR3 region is CASSLAPAGGSEKLFF. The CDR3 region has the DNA TGCGCCAGCAGCTTGGCCCCGGCAGGGGGAAGTGAAAAACTGTTTTTT.

CDR3 amino acids: CSVPKAGGHNEQFF. The CDR3 bases are TGCAGTGTACCAAAAGCGGGGGGCCACAATGAGCAGTTCTTC. The chain recombines TRBV20-1 with TRBJ2-1; 9 bases line up with TRBD2. Germline values: CDR1 DFQATT, CDR2 SNEGSKA (reference sequence). CDR3 length equals 14 residues. Trimming at V came to 7 bases and at J to 5 bases, leaving 9 bases not matched to a gene.

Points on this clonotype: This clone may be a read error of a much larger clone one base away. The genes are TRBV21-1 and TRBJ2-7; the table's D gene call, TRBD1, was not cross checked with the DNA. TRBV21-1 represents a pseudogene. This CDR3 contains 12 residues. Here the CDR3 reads CAGIDSRDRQYF. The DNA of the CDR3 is TGTGCCGGCATCGATAGCCGGGACAGGCAGTACTTC.

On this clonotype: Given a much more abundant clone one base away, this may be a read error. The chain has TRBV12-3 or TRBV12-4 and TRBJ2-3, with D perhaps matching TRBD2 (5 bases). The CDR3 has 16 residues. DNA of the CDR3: TGTACCAGCAGTTTGTCTAGCTTAGGTTTCACAGATACGCAGTATTTT. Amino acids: CTSSLSSLGFTDTQYF.

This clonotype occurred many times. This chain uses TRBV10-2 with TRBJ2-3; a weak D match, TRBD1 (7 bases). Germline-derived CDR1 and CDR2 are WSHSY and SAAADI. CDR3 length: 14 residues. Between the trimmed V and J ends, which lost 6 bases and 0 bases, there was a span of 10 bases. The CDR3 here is CASSRGVSTDTQYF. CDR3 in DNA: TGCGCCAGCAGCAGGGGGGTTAGCACAGATACGCAGTATTTT.

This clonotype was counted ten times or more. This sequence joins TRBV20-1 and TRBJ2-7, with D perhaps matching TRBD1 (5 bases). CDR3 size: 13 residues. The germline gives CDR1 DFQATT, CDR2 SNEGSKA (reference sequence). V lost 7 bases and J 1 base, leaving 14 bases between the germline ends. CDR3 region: CSVGLRDSYEQYF. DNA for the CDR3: TGCAGTGTTGGGCTCAGGGATTCCTACGAGCAGTACTTC.

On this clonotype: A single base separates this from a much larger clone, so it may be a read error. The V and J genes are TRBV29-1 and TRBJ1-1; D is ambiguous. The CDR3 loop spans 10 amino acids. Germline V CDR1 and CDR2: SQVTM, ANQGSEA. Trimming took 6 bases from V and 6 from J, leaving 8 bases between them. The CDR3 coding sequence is TGCAGCGTCGAGGACCCTGAAGCTTTCTTT. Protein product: CSVEDPEAFF.

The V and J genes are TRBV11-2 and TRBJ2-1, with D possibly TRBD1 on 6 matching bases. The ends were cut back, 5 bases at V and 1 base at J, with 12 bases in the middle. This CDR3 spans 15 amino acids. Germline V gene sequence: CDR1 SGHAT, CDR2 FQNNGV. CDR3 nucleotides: TGTGCCAGCAGCGCCTATCAGGGGTCCTACAATGAGCAGTTCTTC. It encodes CASSAYQGSYNEQFF.

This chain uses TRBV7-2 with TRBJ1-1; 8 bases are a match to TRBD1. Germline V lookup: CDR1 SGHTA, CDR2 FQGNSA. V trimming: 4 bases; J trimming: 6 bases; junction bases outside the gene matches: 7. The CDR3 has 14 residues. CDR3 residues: CASSSPTGGAEAFF. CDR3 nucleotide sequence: TGTGCCAGCAGCTCGCCTACAGGGGGAGCTGAAGCTTTCTTT.

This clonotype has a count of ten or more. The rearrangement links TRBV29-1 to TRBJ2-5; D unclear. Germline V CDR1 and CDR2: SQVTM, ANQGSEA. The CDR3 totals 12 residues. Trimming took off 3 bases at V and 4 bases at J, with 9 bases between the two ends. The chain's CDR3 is CSVDGVVETQYF. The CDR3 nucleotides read TGCAGCGTTGATGGGGTTGTAGAGACCCAGTACTTC.

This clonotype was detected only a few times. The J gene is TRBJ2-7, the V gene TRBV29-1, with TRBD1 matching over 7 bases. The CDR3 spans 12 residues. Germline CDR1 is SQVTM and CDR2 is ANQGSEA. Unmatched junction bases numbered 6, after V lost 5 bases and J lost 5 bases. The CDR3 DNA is TGCAGCGTTCAGACAGGGATCAACGAGCAGTACTTC. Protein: CSVQTGINEQYF.

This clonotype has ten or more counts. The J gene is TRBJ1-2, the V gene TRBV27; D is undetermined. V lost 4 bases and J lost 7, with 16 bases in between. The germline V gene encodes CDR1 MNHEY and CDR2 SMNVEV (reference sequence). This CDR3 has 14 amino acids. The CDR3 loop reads CASSSPGQTGGYTF. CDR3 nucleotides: TGTGCCAGCAGTTCCCCCGGGCAAACCGGTGGCTACACCTTC.

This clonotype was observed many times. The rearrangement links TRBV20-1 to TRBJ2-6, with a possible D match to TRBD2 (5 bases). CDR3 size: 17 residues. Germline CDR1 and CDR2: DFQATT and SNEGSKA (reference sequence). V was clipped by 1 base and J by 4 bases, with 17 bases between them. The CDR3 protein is CSARVSAGSPGANVLTF. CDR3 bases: TGCAGTGCTAGAGTCTCCGCGGGTTCGCCCGGGGCCAACGTCCTGACTTTC.